This is a list of T cell receptor beta chains from one sample in a study of blood T cell repertoires in COVID-19. Data came from immunoSEQ multiplex PCR; TCRdb stores just in-frame clones and leaves some out. The table shows 360,000 or so clones, with roughly 91% occurring only once. What was sequenced was PBMCs or T cells enriched from blood (not recorded which). The receptors come from a woman under 40 who had recovered from COVID-19. The CDR3 runs from the conserved cysteine through the conserved F or W. The D gene is left open where the match is weak. The size of a clone is reported for some rows only, either as once, few or many, or as a class for expanded clones.

V,J,size,D,DNA,CDR3
TRBV7-9,TRBJ2-2,.,.,TGTGCCAGCAGCCCGCCCCCAGGGTGGGGAACCGGGGAGCTGTTTTTT,CASSPPPGWGTGELFF
TRBV28,TRBJ1-2,.,.,TGTGCCAGCAGTTTACCTTTCGGGGTTTCTAACTATGGCTACACCTTC,CASSLPFGVSNYGYTF
TRBV19,TRBJ1-2,once,.,TGTGCCAGTAGTATTATGAGGGGACTTAACTATGGCTACACCTTC,CASSIMRGLNYGYTF
TRBV6-5,TRBJ2-7,.,.,TGTGCCAGCAGTAGGGGTTCCTACGAGCAGTACTTC,CASSRGSYEQYF
TRBV10-3,TRBJ1-2,.,TRBD1,TGTGCCATCAAGGGACAGGTCGGCTACACCTTC,CAIKGQVGYTF
TRBV2,TRBJ1-5,.,.,TGTGCCAGCAGTGAGTCGTTCGGTAGCAATCAGCCCCAGCATTTT,CASSESFGSNQPQHF
TRBV5-1,TRBJ1-2,.,.,TGCGCCAGCAGCCCCGACCTAGTGGCAGGGAAGTATGGCTACACCTTC,CASSPDLVAGKYGYTF
TRBV5-8,TRBJ1-6,.,TRBD1,TGTGCCAGCAGCTTGGAAGACAGGGGGCCCTTGGAGTCCCTCCACTTT,CASSLEDRGPLESLHF
TRBV7-9,TRBJ1-4,.,TRBD1,TGTGCCAGCAGTATCGGGACAGGGAGTGAAAAACTGTTTTTT,CASSIGTGSEKLFF
TRBV23-1,TRBJ1-5,.,TRBD1,TGCGCCAGCAGTCAACGGACAGGAGGAGCCAATCAGCCCCAGCATTTT,CASSQRTGGANQPQHF
TRBV18,TRBJ2-7,.,TRBD1,TGTGCCAGCTCACCAAGGACAGGGAGCTCCTACGAGCAGTACTTC,CASSPRTGSSYEQYF
TRBV24-1,TRBJ2-1,once,.,TGTGCCACCAGTGATAGAGGTAATGAGCAGTTCTTC,CATSDRGNEQFF
TRBV6-5,TRBJ2-7,.,.,TGTGCCAGCAGTTACTCGATGGGAGGAAAGGGGTACTTC,CASSYSMGGKGYF
TRBV7-2,TRBJ1-2,.,.,TGTGCCAGCAGCTTAGGTCCGACATATGGCTACACCTTC,CASSLGPTYGYTF
TRBV20-1,TRBJ1-2,once,TRBD1,TGCAGTGCGGTTGACAGGGACGGCTACACCTTC,CSAVDRDGYTF
TRBV19,TRBJ2-5,.,.,TGTGCCAGTAGCGTTCAGGGGCGCGAGACCCAGTACTTC,CASSVQGRETQYF
TRBV7-9,TRBJ2-1,.,.,TGTGCCAGCAGGAACACGGGTGAGCAGTTCTTC,CASRNTGEQFF
TRBV29-1,TRBJ2-3,.,.,TGCAGCGTTGCAAGAGAGACAGATACGCAGTATTTT,CSVARETDTQYF
TRBV24-1,TRBJ2-1,.,.,TGTGCCACCAGCGGGTTCTCCTACAATGAGCAGTTCTTC,CATSGFSYNEQFF
TRBV18,TRBJ2-7,.,TRBD1,TGTGCCAGCGCGACCGTTACAGGGGGCTCGGGTGAGCAGTACTTC,CASATVTGGSGEQYF
TRBV10-1,TRBJ1-1,.,.,TGCGCCAGCAGTGAGTCGACTGCGAACACTGAAGCTTTCTTT,CASSESTANTEAFF
TRBV6-2/TRBV6-3,TRBJ1-4,.,.,TGTGCCAGCAGTCGCAGTGAAAAACTGTTTTTT,CASSRSEKLFF
TRBV6-6,TRBJ2-1,.,.,TGTGCCAGCAGTTACGTTGGACAGCTAAACAATGAGCAGTTCTTC,CASSYVGQLNNEQFF
TRBV7-9,TRBJ2-1,.,.,TGTGCCAGCAGCCCGGGGATCCTGGTCGATGAGCAGTTCTTC,CASSPGILVDEQFF
TRBV11-2,TRBJ2-7,.,TRBD2,TGTGCCAGCAGCCCCTCGGGGGTAGCGGGACGCTACGACGAGCAGTACTTC,CASSPSGVAGRYDEQYF
TRBV27,TRBJ1-2,.,TRBD1,TGTGCCAGCAGTTTATCTTGGGCAGGGGGCGTTATGAGTTATGGCTACACCTTC,CASSLSWAGGVMSYGYTF
TRBV6-5,TRBJ2-1,.,TRBD2,TGTGCCAGCAGTTACAAGGGACTAGCTGGCAATGAGCAGTTCTTC,CASSYKGLAGNEQFF
TRBV20-1,TRBJ2-7,.,.,TGCAGTGTTGGGCGACCCTACGAGCAGTACTTC,CSVGRPYEQYF
TRBV30,TRBJ1-6,.,.,TGTGCCTGGAGTTCAGGGAGGATGGGTAATTCACCCCTCCACTTT,CAWSSGRMGNSPLHF
TRBV3-1/TRBV3-2,TRBJ1-3,.,.,TGTGCCAGCAGCCAAGGGAGCTCTGGAAACACCATATATTTT,CASSQGSSGNTIYF
TRBV24-1,TRBJ2-3,.,.,TGTGCCACCAGTGATTCGGGGGTAGATACGCAGTATTTT,CATSDSGVDTQYF
TRBV5-6,TRBJ2-3,.,.,TGTGCCAGCACCCCGGGGGGAAGGGGGTGGACAGATACGCAGTATTTT,CASTPGGRGWTDTQYF
TRBV7-2,TRBJ1-3,once,.,TGTGCCAGCAGCTTAGCGGCAGACTCTGGAAACACCATATATTTT,CASSLAADSGNTIYF
TRBV9,TRBJ2-1,.,.,TGTGCCAGCAGCCCTTGGGAGAGTGGTACGAATGAGCAGTTCTTC,CASSPWESGTNEQFF
TRBV13,TRBJ1-1,.,TRBD1,TGTGCCAGCAGCCTACAGGGGTTCGCTTTCTTT,CASSLQGFAFF
TRBV2,TRBJ1-4,once,TRBD1,TGTGCCAGCAGTGATATCAATCTGACAGGGTATAAAGAAAAACTGTTTTTT,CASSDINLTGYKEKLFF
TRBV5-1,TRBJ1-5,.,TRBD1,TGCGCCAGCAGCCCCGGGACAGGGGATCAGCCCCAGCATTTT,CASSPGTGDQPQHF
TRBV9,TRBJ1-2,.,TRBD1,TGTGCCAGCAGCGCGTTACAGGGGGCTGGGGACTATGGCTACACCTTC,CASSALQGAGDYGYTF
TRBV6-2/TRBV6-3,TRBJ2-1,.,TRBD1,TGTGCCAGCAGTTCGCCGGGACAGGGGCTCAATGAGCAGTTCTTC,CASSSPGQGLNEQFF
TRBV6-2/TRBV6-3,TRBJ1-5,.,.,TGTGCCAGCAGTTACGAAGTATCTAAAAATCAGCCCCAGCATTTT,CASSYEVSKNQPQHF
TRBV24-1,TRBJ1-1,.,TRBD1,TGTGCCACCAGCCGGACAGGGGCGGGAGGCACTGAAGCTTTCTTT,CATSRTGAGGTEAFF
TRBV29-1,TRBJ2-1,.,TRBD2,TGCAGCGTGACTAGCGGGAAGAGCTCCTACAATGAGCAGTTCTTC,CSVTSGKSSYNEQFF
TRBV3-1/TRBV3-2,TRBJ2-2,.,TRBD1,TGTGCCAGCAGCCAGGGGGACAGCGCGAACACCGGGGAGCTGTTTTTT,CASSQGDSANTGELFF
TRBV9,TRBJ2-1,.,.,TGTGCCAGCAGCGTAGCTGGCAGGACATCGGGCAATGAGCAGTTCTTC,CASSVAGRTSGNEQFF
TRBV7-9,TRBJ1-5,.,TRBD1,TGTGCCAGCAGCCCCGGGACAGCCCTTAGCAATCAGCCCCAGCATTTT,CASSPGTALSNQPQHF
TRBV5-1,TRBJ2-1,.,.,TGCGCCAGCAGCCCGGACAGCTCCTACAATGAGCAGTTCTTC,CASSPDSSYNEQFF
TRBV29-1,TRBJ2-2,.,.,TGCAGCGTGGGGGCAGCGAACACCGGGGAGCTGTTTTTT,CSVGAANTGELFF
TRBV6-2/TRBV6-3,TRBJ2-2,.,TRBD2,TGTGCCAGCAGTGGACCCGGGACTAGCAAAACCGGGGAGCTGTTTTTT,CASSGPGTSKTGELFF
TRBV9,TRBJ1-2,once,.,TGTGCCAGCAGCGGCCGGGATATACTTTACTATGGCTACACCTTC,CASSGRDILYYGYTF
TRBV5-1,TRBJ1-2,.,.,TGCGCCAGCAGCCCCCGAGATGGGCGCTATGGCTACACCTTC,CASSPRDGRYGYTF
TRBV10-1,TRBJ1-6,once,.,TGCGCCAGCGGAGGCAAGGATAATTCACCCCTCCACTTT,CASGGKDNSPLHF